The sequence of this T cell receptor beta chain was determined in a study of CD8+CD57+ T cells in acquired aplastic anemia. This clonotype was counted at least ten times. Its antigen is unidentified. The junction had 5 bases not matched to a gene; V was cut back by 3 bases and J by 3 bases. The CDR3 totals 15 residues. Germline CDR1 and CDR2: LGHNA and YSLEER. CD8+CD57+ cell expansion, shown by flow cytometry, had occurred in the patients selected for sequencing. Broader study findings: CD8+ Simpson's diversity in patients was not significantly different from that in controls.

The template used for profiling TCR beta VDJ and CDR3 was genomic DNA. One entry per CDR3 protein results from TCRdb running MiXCR on the reads. The sample lists about 180,000 distinct CDR3 sequences, approximately 48% occurring once. The sample consisted of sorted CD4+, CD8+, or CD8+CD57+ T cells (not recorded which) from PBMCs. The gene calls are TRBV4-3 and TRBJ1-2; 9 bases map to TRBD1. The clonotype comes from a human donor with aplastic anemia. CDR3: CASSQNRGLDYGYTF. DNA for the CDR3: TGCGCCAGCAGCCAGAACAGGGGGCTCGACTATGGCTACACCTTC.